The 6 T cell receptor beta chains below were found in one sample sequenced in a study of blood T cell repertoires in COVID-19. Data came from immunoSEQ multiplex PCR; TCRdb stores just in-frame clones and leaves some out. The table records approximately 230,000 clones, roughly 80% of them present only once. Sequenced material: peripheral blood. The receptors were sampled from a woman aged 40-49 years with active or convalescent COVID-19.

In its sample, this clone was seen a few times. The chain uses TRBV30 and TRBJ1-6, with 10 bases identical to TRBD1. V trimming: 1 base; J trimming: 1 base; junction bases outside the gene matches: 4. CDR1 and CDR2 (germline): GTSNPN, SVGIG (reference sequence). The length of the CDR3 is 17 residues. DNA of the CDR3: TGTGCCTGGAGTGGGATGGACAGGGGGTCCTATAATTCACCCCTCCACTTT. It codes for CAWSGMDRGSYNSPLHF.

This sequence joins TRBV5-1 and TRBJ2-1; 15 positions agree with TRBD2. The V gene's germline CDR1 is SGHRS and CDR2 YFSETQ. V trimming: 4 bases; J trimming: 0 bases; junction bases outside the gene matches: 5. The CDR3 loop spans 18 amino acids. CDR3 residues: CASSVRTSGGASYNEQFF. The CDR3 nucleotides are TGCGCCAGCAGCGTAAGGACTAGCGGGGGGGCCTCCTACAATGAGCAGTTCTTC.

The genes are TRBV18 and TRBJ2-3, with TRBD1 identical over 9 bases. The V and J ends lost 6 bases and 6 bases, in that order; junction bases with no gene match: 10. CDR3 size: 15 residues. Germline values: CDR1 KGHSH, CDR2 LQKENI. The CDR3 region has the DNA TGTGCCAGCTCTCCAGGACAGGGGCTGAGGGATACGCAGTATTTT. Its translation: CASSPGQGLRDTQYF.

There are a few counts of this clone. The chain uses TRBV18 and TRBJ1-6; TRBD1 is a possible D gene (5 bases). The germline V gene encodes CDR1 KGHSH and CDR2 LQKENI. Trimming left V 6 bases short and J 7 bases short, with 16 bases between. CDR3 size: 15 residues. The chain's CDR3 is CASSYQGEGNSPLHF. In DNA form, the CDR3 reads TGTGCCAGCTCGTATCAGGGCGAAGGGAATTCACCCCTCCACTTT.

A single count supports this clone. The chain joins TRBV5-6 to TRBJ1-2; D is possibly TRBD1 (5 bases). The CDR3 length is 14 residues. The V end was cut by 0 bases, the J end by 4 bases, with 10 bases between. Germline CDR1 and CDR2: SGHDT and YYEEEE. The CDR3 is CASSLAQAAYGYTF. CDR3 sequence (DNA): TGTGCCAGCAGCTTGGCACAGGCCGCCTATGGCTACACCTTC.

V is TRBV11-3 and J is TRBJ2-2; 8 bases map to TRBD1. The V and J ends lost 5 bases and 7 bases, in that order; junction bases with no gene match: 9. Germline-derived CDR1 and CDR2 are SGHNT and YENEEA. The CDR3 has 15 amino acids. CDR3 bases: TGTGCCAGCAGCAAACGGACAGGGCAGGTCGGGGAGCTGTTTTTT. Amino acid sequence: CASSKRTGQVGELFF.